This T cell receptor (beta chain) was captured in a study of vaccination and CD4 T cells after COVID-19. Study-wide context: Overlapping spike pools from SARS-CoV-2 and HCoV-NL63, HCoV-OC43 and HCoV-229E served as culture stimuli. No peptide, an HIV-1 Nef pool, or a CEFX pool was what each control culture received. The study, taken as a whole, reports: Convalescent patients gained a median approximately 88% of their reactive clones only post-vaccination.

This clonotype has just one count. What it binds is not known. Treatment specified: approximately 9-day PBMC culture with coronavirus spike peptide pools or control peptides (ViraFEST assay). Cultured CD4+ T-cell DNA underwent Oncomine TCR Beta short-read sequencing. From cultured CD4+ T cells, genomic DNA was extracted. TCRdb reprocessed the PCR reads via MiXCR and lists one record per CDR3 protein. The table shows 9,500 to 13,000 distinct CDR3 sequences, with 26% occurring only once. Germline lookup yields CDR1 SQVTM and CDR2 ANQGSEA. This CDR3 contains 13 residues. The V and J ends lost 2 bases and 2 bases respectively, with 6 bases between them.

This chain links TRBV29-1 with TRBJ2-2; no reliable D call. The sequence was collected from a human donor who received a COVID-19 vaccine. The specimen was CD4+ T cells from blood, cultured in vitro, collected before SARS-CoV-2 vaccination. As DNA, the CDR3 is TGCAGCGTTGAACAGTTTAACACCGGGGAGCTGTTTTTT. Amino acids: CSVEQFNTGELFF.